This entry is about one T cell receptor beta chain. Its specificity is not known. This CDR3 is 15 amino acids long. CDR1 LNHDA and CDR2 SQIVND come from the germline V gene (reference sequence). The junction had 7 bases not matched to a gene; V was cut back by 5 bases and J by 4 bases. This sample stems from a study of graft-versus-host responses after intestinal transplantation. Study in general: Grafts were multivisceral, liver-intestinal, or isolated intestinal. Overall study results and limits: GvH clonotypes were identified within recipient marrow, with a subset emerging first in ileum or blood.

Method: immunoSEQ multiplex PCR; TCRdb's copy keeps in-frame clones and lacks some. The sample has about 110,000 clones, just under 95% seen once; the top ten hold approximately 1.2%. This receptor was identified in a human donor who was the organ donor for an intestinal transplant. This chain links TRBV19 with TRBJ1-4; TRBD1 matches 7 bases. The sequences come from unstimulated CD8+ T cells sorted from spleen or lymph node cells, collected before transplant. The DNA for the CDR3 is TGTGCCAGTAGTGACTCCAGGGGGGTTAATGAAAAACTGTTTTTT. Its translation is CASSDSRGVNEKLFF.